This TCR beta chain was sequenced in a study of blood T cell repertoires in COVID-19. Study-level information: COVID-19 samples from acute and convalescent phases originated in the United States, Italy and Spain. T cells, B-cell-depleted T cells, or PBMCs supplied cDNA or gDNA.

This CDR3 comprises 16 residues. The trim removed 2 bases at V and 3 bases at J, leaving 4 bases unmatched. CDR1 and CDR2 from the germline V gene are SGHNT and YYREEE (reference sequence). Original handling: It was from reference gene primer amplification that nucleated cell counts were estimated. TCRdb's table, derived via immunoSEQ multiplex PCR, lists solely in-frame clones and lacks some. V and J calls and clone size come straight from that table; D and trimming were deduced from the DNA. The sample contains roughly 160,000 clones, approximately 88% of which appear only once. This chain connects TRBV5-4 to TRBJ1-4; 10 positions match TRBD1. The sequencing input was peripheral blood. This sequence originates from a woman aged 60-75 years with acute or convalescent COVID-19. Here the CDR3 reads CASSLGQGGANEKLFF. In DNA, the CDR3 is TGTGCCAGCAGCTTAGGACAGGGGGGTGCTAATGAAAAACTGTTTTTT.